The next 8 T cell receptor beta chains were all read from a single sample in a study of identical twins. A single record per CDR3 protein comes from TCRdb applying MiXCR to the 5' RACE reads. The data contain around 550,000 distinct CDR3 sequences, approximately 16% of them seen just once; the ten biggest clones take up roughly 0.42%. These same data were also listed under a study on yellow fever vaccine responses in identical twins.

Sample: CD4+ T cells sorted from blood. The origin of the receptors is a woman aged 18-35 years in good health.

Note on this clonotype: The conserved phenylalanine or tryptophan is not found at the CDR3 terminus, so this likely reflects a read error. V and J are TRBV5-6 and TRBJ2-1; D not certain. The CDR3 runs to 14 residues. From germline, CDR1 is SGHDT and CDR2 YYEEEE. Trimming removed 1 base at V and 9 bases at J, with 14 bases between. The CDR3 DNA reads TGTGCCAGCAGCTTGACTGGGAAATGGAGTGAGCAGTTCTTG. Translation: CASSLTGKWSEQFL.

The chain recombines TRBV20-1 with TRBJ2-1; D perhaps matches TRBD1 (6 bases). The CDR3 covers 15 residues. Germline CDR1 and CDR2: DFQATT and SNEGSKA (reference sequence). Trimming took 2 bases from V and 5 from J, leaving 16 bases between them. The CDR3 DNA is TGCAGTGCTAGACACACCGGGACAAAAAACAATGAGCAGTTCTTC. It translates to CSARHTGTKNNEQFF.

This clonotype was seen at least ten times. The V call is TRBV6-5, the J call TRBJ2-5; 8 nucleotides line up with TRBD1. The CDR3 sequence is 14 residues long. Per the germline V gene, CDR1 is MNHEY and CDR2 is SVGAGI. Germline trimming cut 3 bases from V and 4 bases from J; bases unmatched to any gene: 4. The CDR3 DNA is TGTGCCAGCAGTTATGGCAGGGGGCGAGAGACCCAGTACTTC. Amino acids: CASSYGRGRETQYF.

The chain couples TRBV9 to TRBJ2-1; D might be TRBD2 (6 bases). CDR1 is SGDLS and CDR2 is YYNGEE in the germline V gene. V lost 3 bases and J lost 0, with 10 bases in between. This CDR3 region has 15 residues. The CDR3 DNA sequence: TGTGCCAGCAGCGAATTGGGGGGCTCCTACAATGAGCAGTTCTTC. Protein sequence: CASSELGGSYNEQFF.

This clonotype showed up just a few times. V is TRBV7-9 and J is TRBJ2-1, with D uncertain. This CDR3 spans 14 amino acids. Germline V gene lookup returns CDR1 SEHNR and CDR2 FQNEAQ (reference sequence). Trimming removed 5 bases from V and 4 bases from J, with 12 bases in between. CDR3 region: CASSDPGQYNEQFF. CDR3 coding DNA: TGTGCCAGCAGCGACCCGGGCCAGTACAATGAGCAGTTCTTC.

CDR3 bases: TGTGCCAGCAACTTGGGGGTCCAAGAGACCCAGTACTTC. Translating gives CASNLGVQETQYF. V usage is TRBV2 and J usage is TRBJ2-5; TRBD1 or TRBD2 may be the D gene (5 bases each). The CDR3 sequence is 13 residues long. The germline V and J ends were trimmed by 7 bases and 1 base, with 10 bases remaining between them. Germline CDR1 and CDR2: SNHLY and FYNNEI.

J is TRBJ2-3 and V is TRBV7-2; D is unclear. V lost 4 bases, J lost 4 bases, and 12 bases lay in between. The CDR3 loop spans 14 amino acids. Germline CDR1 SGHTA, CDR2 FQGNSA. The DNA for the CDR3 is TGTGCCAGCAGCTCCCCTCGGACGGCAGATACGCAGTATTTT. Protein: CASSSPRTADTQYF.

This clonotype was picked up a small number of times. The chain has TRBV10-3 and TRBJ2-3, with TRBD1 matching over 9 bases. Trimming cost V 5 bases and J 4 bases; bases outside gene matches: 7. CDR1 and CDR2 (germline): ENHRY, SYGVKD. The CDR3 runs 15 residues. The CDR3 spells CAISSPGTGSDTQYF. The CDR3 nucleotides read TGTGCCATCAGTTCCCCCGGGACAGGGTCAGATACGCAGTATTTT.